This entry concerns a single T cell receptor (beta chain). What it recognizes is unknown. Losses at the gene ends were 5 bases for V and 0 bases for J; bases not matched to a gene: 2. Germline V CDR1 and CDR2: SGHTA, FQGTGA. The CDR3 totals 15 residues. The sample comes from a study of cytomegalovirus exposure and HLA in healthy donors. The donors were part of the validation cohort, which consisted of 120 subjects and was separate from the first cohort of 666 subjects. Libraries were prepared by immunoSEQ multiplex PCR; TCRdb keeps only in-frame clonotypes and omits some of them. The table records approximately 120,000 clones, roughly 90% of them present only once. Study-wide points: Testing in vitro showed a few CMV-associated chains specific for CMV antigens. Subsequent analysis showed first-cohort TCR clusters tending to co-occur in 120 validation repertoires.

This chain connects TRBV7-3 to TRBJ2-1, with 9 nucleotides matching TRBD2. Sequencing used PBMCs. This TCR was sampled from a woman aged 18-35 years in good health and CMV-seronegative. For the CDR3, the DNA is TGTGCCAGCAGCCCTAGCGGGAACTCCTACAATGAGCAGTTCTTC. It translates to CASSPSGNSYNEQFF. Full variable domain (missing parts from reference TRBV7-3 and TRBJ2-1): GAGVSQTPSNKVTEKGKYVELRCDPISGHTALYWYRQSLGQGPEFLIYFQGTGAADDSGLPNDRFFAVRPEGSVSTLKIQRTERGDSAVYLCASSPSGNSYNEQFFGPGTRLTVL.